The next 21 T cell receptor beta chains were all read from a single sample in a study of regulatory T cells in long-lasting Graves disease. CDR3-region Arm-PCR and iRepertoire HTBI primers produced the TCR beta libraries. TCRdb passed the multiplex PCR reads through MiXCR, listing each CDR3 protein once. The data show a few hundred thousand distinct CDR3 sequences, with 15% to 20% seen just once and approximately 22% held by the top ten. Time point described: newly diagnosed GD, antithyroid drugs for less than 3 months. PBMCs were the source of the RNA used for TCR sequencing. These same records also appear under a second study, on T cells in Graves' hyperthyroidism and ophthalmopathy.

The sequencing here drew on peripheral blood mononuclear cells (PBMCs), taken at new diagnosis, from a patient treated with antithyroid drugs. Receptor source: a woman aged 18-29 years with Graves disease.

This chain connects TRBV24-1 to TRBJ1-2; D possibly corresponds to TRBD1 (5 bases). The CDR3 is 12 amino acids. CDR1 and CDR2 from the germline V gene are KGHDR and SFDVKD. The V end was cut by 4 bases, the J end by 8 bases, with 10 bases between. For the CDR3, the DNA is TGTGCCACCAGTGAAGGGGTGCGCGGCTACACCTTC. It yields the protein CATSEGVRGYTF.

V and J are TRBV6-1 and TRBJ1-1; D is uncertain. V lost 10 bases and J lost 0, with 15 bases in between. Germline V gene sequence: CDR1 MNHNS, CDR2 SASEGT. CDR3 length: 14 amino acids. DNA for the CDR3: TGTGCCACCCTCTTCCGAGACATGAACACTGAAGCTTTCTTT. As protein: CATLFRDMNTEAFF.

At least ten counts were recorded for this clonotype. The chain combines TRBV7-2 with TRBJ2-7; 7 positions agree with TRBD2. With 5 bases clipped from V and 3 bases from J, the junction kept 10 bases outside the gene matches. This CDR3 comprises 15 residues. The germline V gene has CDR1 SGHTA and CDR2 FQGNSA. The CDR3 here is CASSPRGGRFYEQYF. The CDR3 DNA follows: TGTGCCAGCAGCCCCCGGGGCGGGAGATTCTACGAGCAGTACTTC.

This clonotype has at least ten counts. The V and J genes are TRBV7-2 and TRBJ1-5; D is undetermined. The CDR3 loop spans 15 amino acids. Trimming removed 1 base at V and 4 bases at J, with 11 bases between. Looked up from germline, CDR1 is SGHTA and CDR2 is FQGNSA. CDR3 region: CASSLEPLGNQPQHF. The CDR3 bases are TGTGCCAGCAGCTTAGAGCCCCTCGGGAATCAGCCCCAGCATTTT.

The table lists this clonotype with a few counts. Here the CDR3 omits its conserved ending phenylalanine or tryptophan, so a read error is the likely source. The rearrangement links TRBV27 to TRBJ1-3; D is ambiguous. V dropped 6 bases and J dropped 2 bases, with 8 bases sitting between them. Germline V gives CDR1 MNHEY, CDR2 SMNVEV (reference sequence). The CDR3 totals 13 residues. The CDR3 region is CASRASAGNTIYL. As DNA, the CDR3 is TGTGCCAGCAGAGCCTCCGCTGGAAACACCATATATCTT.

This chain links TRBV7-9 with TRBJ2-1, with 9 nucleotides matching TRBD2. The CDR3 contains 16 residues. Trimming cost V 4 bases and J 5 bases; bases outside gene matches: 9. Germline CDR1 reads SEHNR; CDR2 reads FQNEAQ (reference sequence). The CDR3 sequence: CASSYFSGSNHNEQFF. In DNA form, the CDR3 reads TGTGCCAGCAGCTACTTTAGCGGGAGTAACCACAATGAGCAGTTCTTC.

The chain carries TRBV11-2 and TRBJ2-7; the D is unclear. CDR1 and CDR2 from the germline V gene are SGHAT and FQNNGV. The CDR3 consists of 12 residues. V lost 4 bases and J 5 bases, leaving 9 bases between the germline ends. CDR3 nucleotide sequence: TGTGCCAGCAGCTCTGTGATTCACGAGCAGTACTTC. Translating gives CASSSVIHEQYF.

This clonotype was observed a few times. This may come from a read error, since a much larger clone is one base off. CDR3 amino acids: CASSLSGQLNTVYF. CDR3 bases: TGTGCCAGCAGTCTATCGGGACAGCTCAACACCGTATATTTT. The chain employs TRBV28 and TRBJ1-3, with 7 bases fitting TRBD1. This CDR3 contains 14 residues. Germline CDR1 and CDR2: MDHEN and SYDVKM.

Ten or more counts support this clonotype. This chain joins TRBV20-1 and TRBJ1-5; possibly TRBD1 for D (6 bases). Germline values: CDR1 DFQATT, CDR2 SNEGSKA (reference sequence). The CDR3 spans 12 residues. V gave up 6 bases and J gave up 7 bases, with 13 bases separating them. The CDR3 DNA follows: TGCAGTGCGGCGGGGGCTAGGCAGCCCCAGCATTTT. Protein product: CSAAGARQPQHF.

This clonotype was seen repeatedly, ten times or more. The chain recombines TRBV28 with TRBJ2-7; TRBD1 matches at 7 bases. This CDR3 is 13 amino acids long. Looked up from germline, CDR1 is MDHEN and CDR2 is SYDVKM. Trimming removed 5 bases from V and 6 bases from J; junction bases left unmatched: 7. The CDR3 region is CASSPYGQAEQYF. The CDR3 DNA reads TGTGCCAGCAGTCCCTACGGACAGGCCGAGCAGTACTTC.

The genes are TRBV5-1 and TRBJ1-5, with TRBD1 as a possible D gene (6 bases). This CDR3 is built from 14 residues. CDR1 and CDR2 (germline): SGHRS, YFSETQ. The V and J ends lost 0 bases and 6 bases respectively, with 10 bases between them. The CDR3 region has the DNA TGCGCCAGCAGCTTGGGGGGGCTTGCTCAGCCCCAGCATTTT. Its translation: CASSLGGLAQPQHF.

This clonotype was seen at least ten times. The V and J genes are TRBV3-1 and TRBJ2-3, with a possible D match to TRBD1 (5 bases). The end of the DNA aligns better with TRBJ2-5, so the J call may be wrong. The CDR3 length is 17 residues. Germline CDR1 reads LGHDT; CDR2 reads YNNKEL (reference sequence). The CDR3: CASSPPWGTLKGETQYF. As DNA, the CDR3 is TGTGCCAGCAGCCCTCCCTGGGGCACCCTCAAAGGAGAGACCCAGTACTTC.

This clonotype turned up a few times. The rearrangement joins TRBV3-1 to TRBJ2-1; D ambiguous. In germline, CDR1 is LGHDT, CDR2 YNNKEL (reference sequence). The germline V and J ends were trimmed by 5 bases and 0 bases, with 14 bases remaining between them. The CDR3 runs to 16 residues. CDR3 protein: CASSDGRASSYNEQFF. DNA of the CDR3: TGTGCCAGCAGCGACGGTAGGGCTTCCTCCTACAATGAGCAGTTCTTC.

The chain is built from TRBV25-1 and TRBJ2-5, with unresolved D. Trimming took 5 bases from V and 7 from J, leaving 8 bases between them. The CDR3 length is 11 residues. The germline V gene has CDR1 MGHDK and CDR2 SYGVNS. The CDR3 bases are TGTGCCAGCAGTCAATTGGGGACCCAGTACTTC. Residues: CASSQLGTQYF.

This clonotype was seen at least ten times. J is TRBJ1-2 and V is TRBV28; D is undetermined. Germline V lookup: CDR1 MDHEN, CDR2 SYDVKM. The CDR3 length is 18 residues. V lost 5 bases to trimming and J lost 0 bases, with 22 bases between them. This chain's CDR3 is CASSPGSILIGANYGYTF. CDR3 nucleotide sequence: TGTGCCAGCAGTCCGGGATCGATTCTTATTGGGGCTAACTATGGCTACACCTTC.

On this clonotype: At one end, the junction sequence differs from germline, possibly due to a read error. This chain joins TRBV6-2 or TRBV6-3 and TRBJ2-1, with TRBD1 matching 7 bases. The J call could be wrong; TRBJ2-3 is a better fit for the DNA end. Germline lookup yields CDR1 MNHEY and CDR2 SVGEGT. The CDR3 extends over 15 amino acids. In DNA, the CDR3 is TGTGCCAGCAGTTACAGGGGACAGATCACAGATGCGCAGTATTTT. Amino acid sequence: CASSYRGQITDAQYF.

V is TRBV18 and J is TRBJ2-2; possible D gene TRBD2, 6 bases. V was trimmed by 0 bases and J by 1 base, leaving 9 bases between them. The CDR3 runs to 16 residues. Germline V lookup: CDR1 KGHSH, CDR2 LQKENI. For the CDR3, the DNA is TGTGCCAGCTCACCACCGGGGGGTAGGAACACCGGGGAGCTGTTTTTT. Translation gives CASSPPGGRNTGELFF.

The V call is TRBV29-1, the J call TRBJ2-7; D may match TRBD1 or TRBD2 (6 bases each). The CDR3 runs to 13 residues. The ends were cut back, 5 bases at V and 6 bases at J, with 17 bases in the middle. From germline, CDR1 is SQVTM and CDR2 ANQGSEA. CDR3 nucleotide sequence: TGCAGCGTTTTTGCCGGGGGCGCGTCCGAGCAGTACTTC. Its translation is CSVFAGGASEQYF.

This clonotype was seen many times. Written as DNA, the CDR3 is TGTGCCAGCAGTTACGGGGAGACCGGGGAGCTGTTTTTT. Translating it yields CASSYGETGELFF. This rearrangement joins TRBV6-5 to TRBJ2-2, with TRBD2 as a possible D gene (5 bases). The V and J ends lost 2 bases and 5 bases respectively, with 6 bases between them. This CDR3 region has 13 residues. Germline V CDR1 and CDR2: MNHEY, SVGAGI.

This clonotype was seen many times. The J gene is TRBJ2-3, the V gene TRBV7-9; no firm D call. CDR1 SEHNR and CDR2 FQNEAQ come from the germline V gene (reference sequence). Trimming removed 6 bases at V and 3 bases at J, with 22 bases between. The CDR3 sequence is 17 residues long. CDR3 coding DNA: TGTGCCAGCAGACTAAATAGGGCAGTTAAGGGAACAGATACGCAGTATTTT. As protein: CASRLNRAVKGTDTQYF.

In this sample, this clonotype turned up many times. The J gene is TRBJ2-3, the V gene TRBV7-9; D unclear. This CDR3 is built from 14 residues. The germline V gene encodes CDR1 SEHNR and CDR2 FQNEAQ (reference sequence). The V end was cut by 7 bases, the J end by 2 bases, with 13 bases between. The CDR3 protein is CASKQRPLTDTQYF. CDR3 coding DNA: TGTGCCAGCAAACAGCGACCCCTCACAGATACGCAGTATTTT.